The next 26 T cell receptor beta chains were all read from a single sample in a study of T-cell memory formation after mild COVID-19. One entry per CDR3 protein, called by TCRdb with MiXCR from the 5' RACE reads. The sample contains 560,000 or so distinct CDR3 sequences, about 18% of which appear only once. The sequencing sample was made of PBMCs or a T cell subset sorted from them (not recorded which). Receptors originate from an adult woman who had mild COVID-19 (a few samples of this study predate the infection). Cell type and time point are not known.

The chain is built from TRBV11-2 and TRBJ2-1; D not resolved. Germline assignment: CDR1 SGHAT and CDR2 FQNNGV. Trimming took 5 bases from V and 6 from J, leaving 11 bases between them. The CDR3 covers 13 residues. The CDR3 loop reads CASSPAVFNEQFF. CDR3 DNA sequence: TGTGCCAGCAGCCCTGCGGTTTTCAATGAGCAGTTCTTC. The entire variable domain, with the rest obtained from reference TRBV11-2 and TRBJ2-1, is as follows: EAGVAQSPRYKIIEKRQSVAFWCNPISGHATLYWYQQILGQGPKLLIQFQNNGVVDDSQLPKDRFSAERLKGVDSTLKIQPAKLEDSAVYLCASSPAVFNEQFFGPGTRLTVL.

Regarding this clonotype: A read error may account for a junction end that differs from germline. The chain links TRBV7-7 to TRBJ2-1, with TRBD2 matching 7 bases. Germline V CDR1 and CDR2: SSHAT, FNYEAQ (reference sequence). This CDR3 contains 16 residues. CDR3 region: CASSLGWGGSYNEQFF. CDR3 nucleotide sequence: TGTGCTAGCAGCTTAGGATGGGGGGGGTCCTACAATGAGCAGTTCTTC. The full variable domain, in which reference TRBV7-7 and TRBJ2-1 provide the parts outside the CDR3, is GAGVSQSPRYKVTKRGQDVTLRCDPISSHATLYWYQQALGQGPEFLTYFNYEAQPDKSGLPSDRFSAERPEGSISTLTIQRTEQRDSAMYRCASSLGWGGSYNEQFFGPGTRLTVL.

This clonotype was seen a few times. The chain links TRBV12-3 or TRBV12-4 to TRBJ2-1; D unclear. CDR3 length: 15 residues. The V gene lost 0 bases and the J gene lost 12 bases, with 18 bases spanning the gap. CDR3 loop: CASSLALVSPRGQFF. The CDR3 DNA reads TGTGCCAGCAGTTTAGCCTTAGTCTCGCCCCGTGGGCAGTTCTTC.

This clonotype was counted between two and nine times. This chain joins TRBV4-1 and TRBJ1-2; 7 positions agree with TRBD1. The V segment lost 2 bases and the J segment 2 bases; nucleotides outside the gene matches: 2. This CDR3 has 14 residues. The germline CDR1 and CDR2 sequences are MGHRA and YSYEKL. CDR3 DNA: TGCGCCAGCAGCCAACTCAGGGGGAACTATGGCTACACCTTC. Protein product: CASSQLRGNYGYTF.

This clonotype turned up a few times. J is TRBJ1-1 and V is TRBV6-6, with unresolved D. The CDR3 is made up of 16 amino acids. The V and J ends lost 4 bases and 5 bases respectively, with 20 bases between them. Per germline, CDR1 MNHNY and CDR2 SVGAGI (reference sequence). The CDR3 nucleotides are TGTGCCAGCAGTTGGATCAAGAGCGACGGCCAGACTGAAGCTTTCTTT. Protein product: CASSWIKSDGQTEAFF.

The chain carries TRBV5-1 and TRBJ2-5; D might be TRBD2 (7 bases). V shed 2 bases and J shed 1 base, with 9 bases lying between them. The CDR3 contains 14 residues. Germline V gives CDR1 SGHRS, CDR2 YFSETQ. The CDR3 nucleotides are TGCGCCAGCAGCTTTGGGGGGGCCCAAGAGACCCAGTACTTC. Translated: CASSFGGAQETQYF.

The chain employs TRBV20-1 and TRBJ2-7; tentatively, D is TRBD2 (6 bases). V lost 5 bases and J lost 0, with 8 bases in between. Germline V gene data show CDR1 as DFQATT and CDR2 as SNEGSKA (reference sequence). The CDR3 is 12 residues long. CDR3 loop: CSALRDSYEQYF. Here the CDR3 DNA reads TGCAGTGCTTTGCGGGACTCCTACGAGCAGTACTTC.

This clonotype was seen a handful of times. The rearrangement uses TRBV6-5 and TRBJ1-5; 7 bases fit TRBD1. Trimming at V came to 0 bases and at J to 5 bases, leaving 4 bases not matched to a gene. Germline V gene sequence: CDR1 MNHEY, CDR2 SVGAGI. CDR3 length equals 15 residues. CDR3 DNA sequence: TGTGCCAGCAGTTACTCACAGGGGTTGGATCAGCCCCAGCATTTT. Its translation is CASSYSQGLDQPQHF.

This clonotype was counted only a few times. The chain links TRBV2 to TRBJ2-1, with TRBD2 identical over 12 bases. Trimming took 3 bases from V and 10 from J; bases not matched to a gene: 4. Germline CDR1 and CDR2: SNHLY and FYNNEI. The CDR3 loop spans 14 amino acids. The DNA of the CDR3 is TGTGCCAGCAGTGAGACTAGCGGGAGACTAGAGCAGTTCTTC. Encoded protein: CASSETSGRLEQFF.

This clonotype has a handful of counts. The V call is TRBV29-1, the J call TRBJ2-7, with D possibly matching TRBD2 (6 bases). This CDR3 contains 16 residues. The V and J ends lost 6 bases and 5 bases respectively, with 26 bases between them. The germline gives CDR1 SQVTM, CDR2 ANQGSEA. The CDR3 DNA reads as TGCAGCGTGGGTTCCCCTTCTCTAGCGCAACAGCACGAGCAGTACTTC. It codes for CSVGSPSLAQQHEQYF.

The V gene is TRBV20-1, the J gene TRBJ2-3; 13 bases align to TRBD2. The CDR3 length is 14 residues. Germline-derived CDR1 and CDR2 are DFQATT and SNEGSKA (reference sequence). V lost 6 bases, J lost 1 base, and 1 base stayed unmatched. The CDR3 sequence is CSAGLAGRTDTQYF. The CDR3 nucleotides read TGCAGTGCGGGACTAGCGGGGCGCACAGATACGCAGTATTTT.

This clonotype was observed at least ten times. The chain links TRBV7-9 to TRBJ1-1; no clear D. With 1 base removed from V and 4 bases from J, the gap between germline ends came to 7 bases. CDR3 length equals 13 residues. The germline gives CDR1 SEHNR, CDR2 FQNEAQ (reference sequence). CDR3 region: CASSLGVGTEAFF. CDR3 nucleotides: TGTGCCAGCAGCTTAGGCGTGGGCACTGAAGCTTTCTTT.

This clonotype was observed a few times. V usage is TRBV6-1 and J usage is TRBJ2-1; the D gene is possibly TRBD2 (5 bases). Germline V gene sequence: CDR1 MNHNS, CDR2 SASEGT. This CDR3 has 12 amino acids. The V and J ends lost 3 bases and 14 bases respectively, with 14 bases between them. CDR3 DNA: TGTGCCAGCAGTGAGGGAGAAACAGATAAGTTCTTC. This translates into CASSEGETDKFF.

The V and J genes are TRBV20-1 and TRBJ1-1; D remains unclear. The germline CDR1 and CDR2 sequences are DFQATT and SNEGSKA (reference sequence). The CDR3 spans 14 residues. V lost 4 bases, J lost 0 bases, and 12 bases lay in between. CDR3 bases: TGCAGTGCTACCGCATATGACATGAACACTGAAGCTTTCTTT. This encodes CSATAYDMNTEAFF.

This clonotype was seen a few times. This rearrangement joins TRBV19 to TRBJ1-1; the match to TRBD1 covers 8 bases. Germline V gene sequence: CDR1 LNHDA, CDR2 SQIVND (reference sequence). The CDR3 has 14 residues. V lost 6 bases and J lost 4; bases outside the gene matches: 7. In DNA, the CDR3 is TGTGCCAGTAGCCACATAACAGGGGGCACTGAAGCTTTCTTT. It encodes CASSHITGGTEAFF.

The CDR3 protein is CASRTGVVSNQPQHF. The CDR3 region has the DNA TGTGCCAGCCGGACGGGGGTTGTTAGCAATCAGCCCCAGCATTTT. This chain links TRBV5-5 with TRBJ1-5; D is perhaps TRBD1 (5 bases). V lost 7 bases to trimming and J lost 0 bases, with 14 bases between them. Germline V gene sequence: CDR1 SGHKS, CDR2 YYEKEE (reference sequence). The CDR3 extends over 15 amino acids.

This clonotype is a singleton in its sample. The chain carries TRBV29-1 and TRBJ1-1; D is perhaps TRBD1 (5 bases). With 0 bases removed from V and 0 bases from J, the gap between germline ends came to 11 bases. The CDR3 covers 15 residues. Germline V lookup: CDR1 SQVTM, CDR2 ANQGSEA. The CDR3 loop is CSVEDPTGLNTEAFF. CDR3 sequence (DNA): TGCAGCGTTGAAGATCCAACGGGACTGAACACTGAAGCTTTCTTT.

This clonotype has a count of ten or more. This chain links TRBV7-2 with TRBJ2-3; maybe TRBD2 (6 bases). The V gene's germline CDR1 is SGHTA and CDR2 FQGNSA. Trimming took off 7 bases at V and 0 bases at J, with 14 bases between the two ends. The CDR3 contains 15 residues. CDR3 protein: CASTRRSGSTDTQYF. The CDR3 DNA sequence: TGTGCCAGCACCCGTCGAAGCGGGAGCACAGATACGCAGTATTTT.

This clonotype has a handful of counts. The chain carries TRBV20-1 and TRBJ2-7; TRBD1 might be the D (5 bases). The CDR3 is made up of 12 amino acids. Trimming cost V 3 bases and J 2 bases, with 8 bases left between them. Germline V gene lookup returns CDR1 DFQATT and CDR2 SNEGSKA (reference sequence). The CDR3, as DNA: TGCAGTGCTAGGGGGCTAGCCTACGAGCAGTACTTC. Encoded protein: CSARGLAYEQYF.

This clonotype was counted between two and nine times. This sequence joins TRBV20-1 and TRBJ1-1; D is perhaps TRBD1 (6 bases). Germline CDR1 is DFQATT and CDR2 is SNEGSKA (reference sequence). V lost 1 base and J 10 bases, leaving 19 bases between the germline ends. The CDR3 loop spans 14 amino acids. Written as DNA, the CDR3 is TGCAGTGCTAGAGTCCCGACAGGCTCCGGGGGAGCTTTCTTT. It codes for CSARVPTGSGGAFF.

The gene calls are TRBV5-1 and TRBJ2-1; 7 bases agree with TRBD2. The junction had 3 bases not matched to a gene; V was cut back by 2 bases and J by 4 bases. The germline gives CDR1 SGHRS, CDR2 YFSETQ. The CDR3 consists of 14 residues. The CDR3, as DNA: TGCGCCAGCAGCTTACCAGCGGGGTACAATGAGCAGTTCTTC. It is translated as CASSLPAGYNEQFF. The complete variable domain, with remaining parts taken from reference TRBV5-1 and TRBJ2-1, reads KAGVTQTPRYLIKTRGQQVTLSCSPISGHRSVSWYQQTPGQGLQFLFEYFSETQRNKGNFPGRFSGRQFSNSRSEMNVSTLELGDSALYLCASSLPAGYNEQFFGPGTRLTVL.

This clonotype was detected only a few times. V is TRBV7-9 and J is TRBJ1-3, with a tentative D call TRBD1 (5 bases). Germline CDR1 is SEHNR and CDR2 is FQNEAQ (reference sequence). V dropped 1 base and J dropped 0 bases, with 10 bases sitting between them. This CDR3 is built from 16 residues. The CDR3 reads CASSLGGVYSGNTIYF. In nucleotides, the CDR3 is TGTGCCAGCAGCTTAGGAGGGGTCTACTCTGGAAACACCATATATTTT.

The chain has TRBV7-6 and TRBJ2-1; 7 positions agree with TRBD2. Germline V gene data show CDR1 as SGHVS and CDR2 as FNYEAQ. The trim removed 4 bases at V and 2 bases at J, leaving 8 bases unmatched. CDR3 length: 16 amino acids. The CDR3 DNA reads as TGTGCCAGCAGCTACGCTAGCGGTTTCACCTACAATGAGCAGTTCTTC. This codes for CASSYASGFTYNEQFF.

The chain carries TRBV20-1 and TRBJ1-2, with D hard to call. Deletions cut 2 bases from V and 8 bases from J, with 15 bases between. Per germline, CDR1 DFQATT and CDR2 SNEGSKA (reference sequence). The CDR3 length is 13 residues. The CDR3 sequence: CSARHPDQAGYTF. In nucleotides, the CDR3 is TGCAGTGCTAGACATCCTGACCAAGCCGGCTACACCTTC.

In its sample, this clonotype was seen many times. One junction end does not reproduce the germline sequence, and a read error may be involved. This chain uses TRBV7-2 with TRBJ1-5, with 8 bases aligning to TRBD1. Looked up from germline, CDR1 is SGHTA and CDR2 is FQGNSA. The CDR3 totals 15 residues. CDR3 sequence: CASSLGGTGGQPQHF. CDR3 nucleotide sequence: TGCGCCAGCAGCTTAGGCGGGACAGGTGGTCAGCCCCAGCATTTT.

V is TRBV3-1 and J is TRBJ2-5; maybe TRBD1 (6 bases). Trimming cost V 0 bases and J 5 bases, with 19 bases left between them. The CDR3 spans 17 residues. Germline V lookup: CDR1 LGHDT, CDR2 YNNKEL (reference sequence). CDR3 nucleotides: TGTGCCAGCAGCCAAGATGGATTACAGGGAATGAGTGAGACCCAGTACTTC. This gives the protein CASSQDGLQGMSETQYF.